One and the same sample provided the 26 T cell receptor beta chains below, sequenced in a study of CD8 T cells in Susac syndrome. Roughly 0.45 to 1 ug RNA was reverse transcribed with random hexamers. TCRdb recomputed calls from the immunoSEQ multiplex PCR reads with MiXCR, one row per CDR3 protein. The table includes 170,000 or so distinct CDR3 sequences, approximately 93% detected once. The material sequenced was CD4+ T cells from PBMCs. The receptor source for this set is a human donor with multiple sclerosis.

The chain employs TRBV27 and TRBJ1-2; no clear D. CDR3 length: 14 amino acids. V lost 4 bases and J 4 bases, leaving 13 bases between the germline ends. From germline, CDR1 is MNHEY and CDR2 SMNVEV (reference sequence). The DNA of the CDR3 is TGTGCCAGCAGTTATTCCCCGGCGGGCTATGGCTACACCTTC. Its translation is CASSYSPAGYGYTF.

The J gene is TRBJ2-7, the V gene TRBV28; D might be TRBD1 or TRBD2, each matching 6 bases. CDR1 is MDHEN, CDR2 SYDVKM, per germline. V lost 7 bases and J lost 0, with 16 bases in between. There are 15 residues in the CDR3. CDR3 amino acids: CASTNGGLSSYEQYF. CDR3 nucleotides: TGTGCCAGCACAAACGGGGGCCTGAGCTCCTACGAGCAGTACTTC.

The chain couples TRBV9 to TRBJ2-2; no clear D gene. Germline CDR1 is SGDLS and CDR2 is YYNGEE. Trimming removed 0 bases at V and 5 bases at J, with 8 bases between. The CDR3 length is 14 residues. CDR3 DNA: TGTGCCAGCAGCGTAGGAGGAAGGACCGGGGAGCTGTTTTTT. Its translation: CASSVGGRTGELFF.

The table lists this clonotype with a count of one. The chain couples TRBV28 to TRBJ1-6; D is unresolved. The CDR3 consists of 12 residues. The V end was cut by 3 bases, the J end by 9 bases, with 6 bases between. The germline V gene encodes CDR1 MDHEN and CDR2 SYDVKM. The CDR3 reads CASSLQASPLHF. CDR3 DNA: TGTGCCAGCAGTTTGCAGGCTTCACCCCTCCACTTT.

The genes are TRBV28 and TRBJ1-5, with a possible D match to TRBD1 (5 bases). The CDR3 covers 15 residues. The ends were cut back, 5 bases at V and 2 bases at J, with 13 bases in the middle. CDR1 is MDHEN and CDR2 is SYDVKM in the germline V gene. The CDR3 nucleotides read TGTGCCAGCAGTCCAGGGAGTGCTGGCAATCAGCCCCAGCATTTT. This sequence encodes CASSPGSAGNQPQHF.

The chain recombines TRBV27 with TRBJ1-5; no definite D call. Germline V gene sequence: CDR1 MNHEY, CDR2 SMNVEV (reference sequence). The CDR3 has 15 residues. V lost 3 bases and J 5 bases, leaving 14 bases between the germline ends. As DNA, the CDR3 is TGTGCCAGCAGTTTTGTTCAGGCAGGAGATCAGCCCCAGCATTTT. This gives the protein CASSFVQAGDQPQHF.

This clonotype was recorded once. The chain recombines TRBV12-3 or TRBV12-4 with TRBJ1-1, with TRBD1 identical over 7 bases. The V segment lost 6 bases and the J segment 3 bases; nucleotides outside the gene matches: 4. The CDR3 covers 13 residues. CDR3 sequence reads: CASSSDRHTEAFF. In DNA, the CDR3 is TGTGCCAGCAGCTCGGACAGGCACACTGAAGCTTTCTTT.

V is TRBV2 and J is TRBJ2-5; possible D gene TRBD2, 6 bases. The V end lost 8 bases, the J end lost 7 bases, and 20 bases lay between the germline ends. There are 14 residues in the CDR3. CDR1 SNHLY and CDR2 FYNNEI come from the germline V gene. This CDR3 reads CASPTGVGGGTQYF. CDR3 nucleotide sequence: TGTGCCAGCCCCACGGGGGTTGGAGGTGGGACCCAGTACTTC.

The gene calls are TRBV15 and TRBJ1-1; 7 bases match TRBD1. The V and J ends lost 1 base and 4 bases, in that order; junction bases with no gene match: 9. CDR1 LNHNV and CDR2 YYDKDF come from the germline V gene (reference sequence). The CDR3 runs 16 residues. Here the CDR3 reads CATSRARQGFITEAFF. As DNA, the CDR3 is TGTGCCACCAGCAGAGCCAGACAGGGTTTTATCACTGAAGCTTTCTTT. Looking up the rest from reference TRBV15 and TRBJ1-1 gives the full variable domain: DAMVIQNPRYQVTQFGKPVTLSCSQTLNHNVMYWYQQKSSQAPKLLFHYYDKDFNNEADTPDNFQSRRPNTSFCFLDIRSPGLGDTAMYLCATSRARQGFITEAFFGQGTRLTVV.

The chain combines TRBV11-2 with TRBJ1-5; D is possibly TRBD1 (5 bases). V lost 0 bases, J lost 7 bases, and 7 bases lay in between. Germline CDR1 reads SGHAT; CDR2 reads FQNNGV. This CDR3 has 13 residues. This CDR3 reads CASSLDGGQPQHF. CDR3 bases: TGTGCCAGCAGCTTAGATGGGGGACAGCCCCAGCATTTT.

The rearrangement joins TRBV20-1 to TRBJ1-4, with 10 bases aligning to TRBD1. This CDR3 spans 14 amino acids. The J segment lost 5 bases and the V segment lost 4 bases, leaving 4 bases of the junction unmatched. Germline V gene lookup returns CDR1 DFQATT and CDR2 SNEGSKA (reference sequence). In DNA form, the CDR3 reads TGCAGTGCTACCGCGGGACAGGGGAATGAAAAACTGTTTTTT. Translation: CSATAGQGNEKLFF.

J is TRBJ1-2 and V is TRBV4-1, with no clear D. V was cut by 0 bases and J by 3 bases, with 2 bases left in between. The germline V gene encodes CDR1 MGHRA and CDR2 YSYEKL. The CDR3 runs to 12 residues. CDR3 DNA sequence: TGCGCCAGCAGCCAAGAAGACTATGGCTACACCTTC. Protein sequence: CASSQEDYGYTF.

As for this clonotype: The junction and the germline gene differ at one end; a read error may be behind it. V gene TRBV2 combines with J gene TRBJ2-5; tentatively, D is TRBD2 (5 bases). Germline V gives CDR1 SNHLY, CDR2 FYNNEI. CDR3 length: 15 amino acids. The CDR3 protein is CASSEGGLVQGTQYF. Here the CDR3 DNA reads TGTGCCAGCAGTGAAGGAGGACTCGTTCAAGGGACCCAGTACTTC.

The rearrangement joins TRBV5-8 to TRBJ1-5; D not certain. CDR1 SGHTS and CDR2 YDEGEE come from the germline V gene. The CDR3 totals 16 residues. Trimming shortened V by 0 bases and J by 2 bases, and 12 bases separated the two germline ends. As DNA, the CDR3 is TGTGCCAGCAGCTTGGGCCAGAGGACCGGCAATCAGCCCCAGCATTTT. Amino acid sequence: CASSLGQRTGNQPQHF.

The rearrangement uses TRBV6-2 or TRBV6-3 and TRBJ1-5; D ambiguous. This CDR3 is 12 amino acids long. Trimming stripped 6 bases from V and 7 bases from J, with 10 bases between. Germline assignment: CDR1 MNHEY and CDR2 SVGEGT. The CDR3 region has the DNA TGTGCCAGCAGCCGGACGGGACAGCCCCAGCATTTT. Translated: CASSRTGQPQHF.

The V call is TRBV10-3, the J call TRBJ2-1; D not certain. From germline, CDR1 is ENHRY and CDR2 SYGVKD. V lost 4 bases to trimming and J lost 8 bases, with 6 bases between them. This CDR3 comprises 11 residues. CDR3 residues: CAISGGDEQFF. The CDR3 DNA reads TGTGCCATCAGTGGTGGGGATGAGCAGTTCTTC.

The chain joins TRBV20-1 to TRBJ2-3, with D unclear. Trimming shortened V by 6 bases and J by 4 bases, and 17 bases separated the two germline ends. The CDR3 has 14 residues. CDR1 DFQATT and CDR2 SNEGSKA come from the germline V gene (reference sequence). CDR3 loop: CSALDPVRPDTQYF. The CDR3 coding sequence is TGCAGTGCCCTAGACCCCGTCCGGCCAGATACGCAGTATTTT.

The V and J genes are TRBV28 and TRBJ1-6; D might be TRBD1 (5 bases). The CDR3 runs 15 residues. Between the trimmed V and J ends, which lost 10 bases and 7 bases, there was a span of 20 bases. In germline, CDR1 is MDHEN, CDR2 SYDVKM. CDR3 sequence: CATLTAGRKNSPLHF. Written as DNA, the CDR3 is TGTGCCACCCTAACCGCGGGACGGAAAAATTCACCCCTCCACTTT.

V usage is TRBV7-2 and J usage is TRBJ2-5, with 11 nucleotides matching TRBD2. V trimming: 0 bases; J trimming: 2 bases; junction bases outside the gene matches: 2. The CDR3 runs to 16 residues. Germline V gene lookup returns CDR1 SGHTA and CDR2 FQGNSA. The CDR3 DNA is TGTGCCAGCAGCTTAGCACCTAGCGGGGGGCAAGAGACCCAGTACTTC. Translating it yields CASSLAPSGGQETQYF.

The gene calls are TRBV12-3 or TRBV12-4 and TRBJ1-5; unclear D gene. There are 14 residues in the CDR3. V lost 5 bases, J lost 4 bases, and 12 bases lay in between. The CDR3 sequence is CASSPLQRNQPQHF. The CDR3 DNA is TGTGCCAGCAGTCCACTCCAGAGAAATCAGCCCCAGCATTTT.

CDR3 nucleotide sequence: TGTGCCTGGAGTGTAGGCGGGGGGGCTGGCAAAAACATTCAGTACTTC. This gives the protein CAWSVGGGAGKNIQYF. The chain is built from TRBV30 and TRBJ2-4; TRBD2 aligns across 9 bases. The CDR3 length is 16 residues. J was trimmed by 3 bases and V by 0 bases; bases with no gene match: 6. Germline values: CDR1 GTSNPN, CDR2 SVGIG (reference sequence).

In DNA form, the CDR3 reads TGTGCCAGCAGTTTATCGCCCAGGTCTGGCTCTGGAAACACCATATATTTT. Translating gives CASSLSPRSGSGNTIYF. The chain carries TRBV27 and TRBJ1-3, with D unresolved. The CDR3 consists of 17 residues. Trimming took off 0 bases at V and 0 bases at J, with 12 bases between the two ends. Germline-derived CDR1 and CDR2 are MNHEY and SMNVEV (reference sequence).

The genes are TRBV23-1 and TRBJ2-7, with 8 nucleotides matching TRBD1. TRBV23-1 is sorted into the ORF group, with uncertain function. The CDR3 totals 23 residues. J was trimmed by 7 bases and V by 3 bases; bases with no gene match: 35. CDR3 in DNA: TGCGCCAGCAGTCAGCCCCACAGTGACAGGGGTCAAGTCCCCACATCACCCCACGGGGAGCAGTACTTC. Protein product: CASSQPHSDRGQVPTSPHGEQYF.

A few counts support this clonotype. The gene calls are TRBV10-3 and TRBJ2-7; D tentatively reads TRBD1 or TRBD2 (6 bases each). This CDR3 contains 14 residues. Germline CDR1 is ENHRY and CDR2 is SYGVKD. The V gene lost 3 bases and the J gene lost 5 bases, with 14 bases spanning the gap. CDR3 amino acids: CAISDRSGADEQYF. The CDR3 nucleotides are TGTGCCATCAGTGATAGATCGGGGGCGGACGAGCAGTACTTC.

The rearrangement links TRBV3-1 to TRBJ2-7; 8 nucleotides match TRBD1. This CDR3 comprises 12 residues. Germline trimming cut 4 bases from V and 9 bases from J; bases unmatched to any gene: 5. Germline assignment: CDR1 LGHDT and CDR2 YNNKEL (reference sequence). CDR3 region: CASSPGQGAQYF. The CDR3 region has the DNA TGTGCCAGCAGCCCTGGACAGGGAGCGCAGTACTTC.

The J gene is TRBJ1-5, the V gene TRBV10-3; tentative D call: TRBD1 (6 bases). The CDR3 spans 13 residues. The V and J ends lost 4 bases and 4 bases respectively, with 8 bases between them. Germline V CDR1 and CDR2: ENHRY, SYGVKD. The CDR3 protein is CAISAQGNQPQHF. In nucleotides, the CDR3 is TGTGCCATCAGTGCGCAGGGGAATCAGCCCCAGCATTTT.